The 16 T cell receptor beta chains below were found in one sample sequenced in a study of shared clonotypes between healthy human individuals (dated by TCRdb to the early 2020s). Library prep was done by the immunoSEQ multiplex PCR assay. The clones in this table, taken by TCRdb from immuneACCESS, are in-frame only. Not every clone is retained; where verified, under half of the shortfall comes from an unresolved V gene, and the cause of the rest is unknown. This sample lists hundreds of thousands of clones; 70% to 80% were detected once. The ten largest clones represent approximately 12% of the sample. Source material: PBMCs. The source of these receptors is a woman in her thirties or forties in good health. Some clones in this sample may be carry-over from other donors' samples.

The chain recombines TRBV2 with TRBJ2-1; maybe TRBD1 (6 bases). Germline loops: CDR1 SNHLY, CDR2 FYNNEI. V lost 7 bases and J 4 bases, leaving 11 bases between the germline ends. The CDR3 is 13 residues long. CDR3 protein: CASNGQIYNEQFF. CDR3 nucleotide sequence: TGTGCCAGCAATGGACAGATATACAATGAGCAGTTCTTC.

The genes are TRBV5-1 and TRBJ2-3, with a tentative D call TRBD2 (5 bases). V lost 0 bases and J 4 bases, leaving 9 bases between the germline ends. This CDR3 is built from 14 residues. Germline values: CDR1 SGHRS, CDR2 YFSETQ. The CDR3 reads CASSLDTRADTQYF. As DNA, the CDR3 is TGCGCCAGCAGCTTGGATACGCGGGCAGATACGCAGTATTTT.

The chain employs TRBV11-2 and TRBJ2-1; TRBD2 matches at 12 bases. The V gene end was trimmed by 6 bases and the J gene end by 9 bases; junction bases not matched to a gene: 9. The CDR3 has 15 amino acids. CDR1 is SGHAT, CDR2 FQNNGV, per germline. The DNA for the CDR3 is TGTGCCAGCAGACCCACTAGCGGGAGGAGGACTGAGCAGTTCTTC. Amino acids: CASRPTSGRRTEQFF.

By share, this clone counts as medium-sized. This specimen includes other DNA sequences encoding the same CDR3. The DNA for the CDR3 is TGTGCCAGCAGCCCACCGGGACAGCGTATCTCACCCCTCCACTTT. Translated: CASSPPGQRISPLHF. The rearrangement links TRBV28 to TRBJ1-6; 7 bases line up with TRBD1. The CDR3 loop spans 15 amino acids. The germline gives CDR1 MDHEN, CDR2 SYDVKM. The V and J ends lost 6 bases and 10 bases, in that order; junction bases with no gene match: 12.

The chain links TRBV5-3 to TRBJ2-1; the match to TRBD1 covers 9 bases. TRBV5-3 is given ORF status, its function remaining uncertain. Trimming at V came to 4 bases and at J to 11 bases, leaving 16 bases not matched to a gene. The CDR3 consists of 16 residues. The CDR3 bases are TGTGCCAGAAGCCGAACGGTCCGGGACAGGGTGGGTAAGCAGTTCTTC. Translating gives CARSRTVRDRVGKQFF.

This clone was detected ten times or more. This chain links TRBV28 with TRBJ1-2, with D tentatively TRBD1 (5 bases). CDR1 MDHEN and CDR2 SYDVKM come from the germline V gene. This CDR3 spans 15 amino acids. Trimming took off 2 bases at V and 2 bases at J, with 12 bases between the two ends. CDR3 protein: CASSLGRGVNYGYTF. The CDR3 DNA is TGTGCCAGCAGTTTAGGTCGGGGCGTAAACTATGGCTACACCTTC.

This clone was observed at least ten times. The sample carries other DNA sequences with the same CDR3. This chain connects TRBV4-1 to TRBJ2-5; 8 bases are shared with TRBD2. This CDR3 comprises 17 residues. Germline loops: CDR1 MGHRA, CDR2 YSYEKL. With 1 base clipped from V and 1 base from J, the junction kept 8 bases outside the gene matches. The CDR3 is CASSQGGTSGFQETQYF. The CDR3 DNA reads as TGCGCCAGCAGCCAAGGGGGTACTAGCGGCTTCCAAGAGACCCAGTACTTC.

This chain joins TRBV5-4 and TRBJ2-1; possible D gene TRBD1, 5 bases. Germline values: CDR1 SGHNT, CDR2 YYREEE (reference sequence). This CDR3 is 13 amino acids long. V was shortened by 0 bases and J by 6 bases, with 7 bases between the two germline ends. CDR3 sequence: CASSLADSNEQFF. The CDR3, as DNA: TGTGCCAGCAGCTTGGCAGACAGCAATGAGCAGTTCTTC.

CDR3 sequence (DNA): TGTGCCAGCAGCCAAGATGGCGAAAGCACAGATACGCAGTATTTT. It specifies CASSQDGESTDTQYF. V is TRBV4-2 and J is TRBJ2-3; no definite D call. Germline values: CDR1 LGHNA, CDR2 YNFKEQ. CDR3 size: 15 residues. V was pared by 0 bases and J by 0 bases, with 7 bases between.

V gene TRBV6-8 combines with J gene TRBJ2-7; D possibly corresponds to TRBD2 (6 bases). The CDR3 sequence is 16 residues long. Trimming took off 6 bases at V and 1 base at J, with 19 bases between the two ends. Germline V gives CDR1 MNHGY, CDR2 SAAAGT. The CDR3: CASSSFRDSSSYEQYF. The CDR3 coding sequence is TGTGCCAGCAGCTCCTTCCGGGACTCAAGTTCCTACGAGCAGTACTTC.

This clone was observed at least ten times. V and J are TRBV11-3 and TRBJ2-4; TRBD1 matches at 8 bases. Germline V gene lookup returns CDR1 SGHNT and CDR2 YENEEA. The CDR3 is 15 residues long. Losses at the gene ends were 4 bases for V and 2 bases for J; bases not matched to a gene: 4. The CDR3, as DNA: TGTGCCAGCAGCTCCGGACAGGGTTCCAAAAACATTCAGTACTTC. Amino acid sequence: CASSSGQGSKNIQYF. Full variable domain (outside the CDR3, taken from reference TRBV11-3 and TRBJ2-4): EAGVVQSPRYKIIEKKQPVAFWCNPISGHNTLYWYLQNLGQGPELLIRYENEEAVDDSQLPKDRFSAERLKGVDSTLKIQPAELGDSAVYLCASSSGQGSKNIQYFGAGTRLSVL.

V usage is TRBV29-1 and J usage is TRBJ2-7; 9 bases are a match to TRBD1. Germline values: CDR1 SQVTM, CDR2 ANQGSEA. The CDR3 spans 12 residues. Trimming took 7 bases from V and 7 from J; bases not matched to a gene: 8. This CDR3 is CSANRGRGEQYF. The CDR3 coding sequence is TGCAGCGCAAACAGGGGGCGAGGGGAGCAGTACTTC.

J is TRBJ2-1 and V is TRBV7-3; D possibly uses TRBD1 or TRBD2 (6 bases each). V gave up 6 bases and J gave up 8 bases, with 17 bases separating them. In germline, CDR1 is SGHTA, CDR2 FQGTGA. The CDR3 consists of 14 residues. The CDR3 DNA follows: TGTGCCAGCAGATTGTACGGGGGCAATGATGAGCAGTTCTTC. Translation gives CASRLYGGNDEQFF.

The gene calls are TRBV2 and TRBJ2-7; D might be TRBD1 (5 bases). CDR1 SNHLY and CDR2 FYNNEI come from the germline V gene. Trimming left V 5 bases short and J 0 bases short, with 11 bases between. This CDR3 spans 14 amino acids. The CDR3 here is CASSRQWVSYEQYF. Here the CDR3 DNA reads TGTGCCAGCAGTCGACAGTGGGTCTCCTACGAGCAGTACTTC.

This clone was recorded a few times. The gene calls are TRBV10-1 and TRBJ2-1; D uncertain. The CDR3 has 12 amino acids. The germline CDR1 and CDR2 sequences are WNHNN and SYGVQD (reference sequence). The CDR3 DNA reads TGCTCAACACCCTTAGGCTACAATGAGCAGTTCTTC. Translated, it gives CSTPLGYNEQFF.

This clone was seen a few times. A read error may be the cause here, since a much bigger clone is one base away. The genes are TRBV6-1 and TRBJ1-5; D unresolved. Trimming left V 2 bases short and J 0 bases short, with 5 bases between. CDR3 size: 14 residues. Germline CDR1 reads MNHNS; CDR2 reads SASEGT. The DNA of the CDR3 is TGTGCCAGCAGTGAACATGATAGCAATCAGCCCCAGCATTTT. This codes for CASSEHDSNQPQHF.